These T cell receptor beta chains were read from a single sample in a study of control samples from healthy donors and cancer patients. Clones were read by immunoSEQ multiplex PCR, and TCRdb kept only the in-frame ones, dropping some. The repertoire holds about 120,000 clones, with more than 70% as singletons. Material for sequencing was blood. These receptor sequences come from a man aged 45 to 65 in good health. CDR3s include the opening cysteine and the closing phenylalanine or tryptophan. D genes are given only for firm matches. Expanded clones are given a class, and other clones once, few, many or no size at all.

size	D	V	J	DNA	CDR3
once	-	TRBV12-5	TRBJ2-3	TGTGCTAGTGGTAAAGATATTCGGACTGCGGGGTTCACAGATACGCAGTATTTT	CASGKDIRTAGFTDTQYF
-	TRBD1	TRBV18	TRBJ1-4	TGTGCCAGCTCACAGAATACAGGGGTTGCTAATGAAAAACTGTTTTTT	CASSQNTGVANEKLFF
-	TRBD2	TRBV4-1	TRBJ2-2	TGCGCCAGCAGCCCCCTAGCGGGGGGCCGGAACACCGGGGAGCTGTTTTTT	CASSPLAGGRNTGELFF
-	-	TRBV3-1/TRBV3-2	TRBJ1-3	TGTGCCAGCAGCCCAACTATGGACCCCAGAAACACCATATATTTT	CASSPTMDPRNTIYF
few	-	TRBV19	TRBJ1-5	TGTGCCAGTAGTATTTACAATCAGCCCCAGCATTTT	CASSIYNQPQHF
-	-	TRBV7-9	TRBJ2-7	TGTGCCAGCACACCTGGGCCAGGGTTCGACGAGCAGTACTTC	CASTPGPGFDEQYF
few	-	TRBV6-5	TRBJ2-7	TGTGCCAGCAGCGGAGGGGGCGGCGGCTACGAGCAGTACTTC	CASSGGGGGYEQYF
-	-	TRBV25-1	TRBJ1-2	TGTGCCAGCAGCTCGCGTACAGGGAGTGGAGGGTATGGCTACACCTTC	CASSSRTGSGGYGYTF
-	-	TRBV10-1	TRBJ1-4	TGCGCCAGCAGTGTTAATGAAAAACTGTTTTTT	CASSVNEKLFF
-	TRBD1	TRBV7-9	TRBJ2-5	TGTGCCAGCAGCCGCCCTTCGACAGGGTTAGGGGAGACCCAGTACTTC	CASSRPSTGLGETQYF
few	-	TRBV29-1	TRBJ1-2	TGCAGCGTTGGAGATGCCAGGGGAGGGCCTAACTATGGCTACACCTTC	CSVGDARGGPNYGYTF
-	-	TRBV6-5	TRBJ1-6	TGTGCCAGCAGTTACAGGGAGAGATCACCCCTCCACTTT	CASSYRERSPLHF
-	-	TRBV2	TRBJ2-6	TGTGCCACCATAGAGGATATCTCTGGGGCCAACGTCCTGACTTTC	CATIEDISGANVLTF
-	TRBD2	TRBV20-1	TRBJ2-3	TGCAGTGCTAGTGGGCCTCTAGCGGGTGACACAGATACGCAGTATTTT	CSASGPLAGDTDTQYF
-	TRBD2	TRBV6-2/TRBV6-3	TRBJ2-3	TGTGCCAGCAGCCGCCCCTTCAGAGCGGGGGCAGATACGCAGTATTTT	CASSRPFRAGADTQYF
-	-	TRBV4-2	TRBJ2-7	TGTGCCAGCAGCCTCGCCGGCCGCGCCTACGAGCAGTACTTC	CASSLAGRAYEQYF
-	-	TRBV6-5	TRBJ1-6	TGTGCCAGCAGGGTCTATAATTCACCCCTCCACTTT	CASRVYNSPLHF
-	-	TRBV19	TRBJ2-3	TGTGCCAGTAGGGATCGGAGAGGTCGAGTCACAGATACGCAGTATTTT	CASRDRRGRVTDTQYF
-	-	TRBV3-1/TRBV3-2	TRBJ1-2	TGTGCCAGCAGCCCACAGAGTCCGGCCGATTATGGCTACACCTTC	CASSPQSPADYGYTF
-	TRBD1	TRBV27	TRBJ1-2	TGTGCCAGCAGGACAGGGGGCTGGGGCTACACCTTC	CASRTGGWGYTF
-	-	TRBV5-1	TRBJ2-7	TGCGCCAGCAGCCTAGCGACAGGAACCCTCTCCTACGAGCAGTACTTC	CASSLATGTLSYEQYF
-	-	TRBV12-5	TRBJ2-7	TGTGCTACCACCCAGGGAACTAGCTACGAGCAGTACTTC	CATTQGTSYEQYF
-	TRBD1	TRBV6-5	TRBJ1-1	TGTGCCAGCAAGACGAGGGGGCGGGGCACTGAAGCTTTCTTT	CASKTRGRGTEAFF
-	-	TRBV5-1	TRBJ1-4	TGCGCCAGCAGCTTCGGACCACCCCAGGAAAAACTGTTTTTT	CASSFGPPQEKLFF
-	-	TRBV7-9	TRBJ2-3	TGTGCCAGCAGCTTAGCGGGGGGGCCAACAGATACGCAGTATTTT	CASSLAGGPTDTQYF
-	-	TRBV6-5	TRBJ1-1	TGTGCCAGCAGTTTACTGGGGAACACTGAAGCTTTCTTT	CASSLLGNTEAFF
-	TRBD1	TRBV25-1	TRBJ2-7	TGTGCCACCAACTCCCGGGACAGGGGATCTTACGAGCAGTACTTC	CATNSRDRGSYEQYF
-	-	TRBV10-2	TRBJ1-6	TGCGCCAGCAGTAAAACCGTCCCGGGTCAGAATTCACCCCTCCACTTT	CASSKTVPGQNSPLHF
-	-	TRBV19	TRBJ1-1	TGTGCCAGTACCCCCGGGGCAGGGAACACTGAAGCTTTCTTT	CASTPGAGNTEAFF
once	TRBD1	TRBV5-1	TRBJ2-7	TGCGCCAGCAGCGAGACAGGGGTCGACTACGAGCAGTACTTC	CASSETGVDYEQYF